This T cell receptor beta chain is drawn from a study of T cell responses to AZD1222 COVID-19 vaccine (dated by TCRdb to the early 2020s). About the full investigation: A total of around 240 trial participants underwent TCR sequencing, of whom around 200 received two doses of AZD1222 and about 25 received two doses of the MenACWY control vaccine. Trial participants were enrolled by age into 18-55, 56-69 and 70-plus year subgroups, with roughly 160, 29 and 62 TCR-sequenced participants respectively.

V ends up 1 base short and J 8 bases short, with an unmatched junction base count of 8. Spanning cysteine to phenylalanine, the CDR3 consists of 14 amino acids. The DNA shown is the 42-base CDR3, in frame from base 1. CDR1 and CDR2 (GTSNPN, SVGIG) derive from the germline V gene (reference sequence). The CDR3 regions of human TCRbeta chains were subjected to immunosequencing. In the authors' own workflow: Repertoire TCRs were matched against a reference library of SARS-CoV-2-specific TCRs generated with the MIRA antigen-specificity platform. Breadth meant the fraction of unique TCRs that were SARS-CoV-2-associated, whereas depth meant the fraction of total T cells that were SARS-CoV-2-associated. Using the MIRA data, each spike-specific TCR was mapped to the spike region that the TCR reacts to and placed in a CD4 or CD8 class. Log10-transformed breadth and depth values were compared by one-way ANOVA with Sidak's multiple comparisons tests. In its TCRdb copy, this immuneACCESS table keeps in-frame sequences only and misses some clones. Where compared with another copy, unresolved V genes explain less than half of these, and the others have no known cause. V and J calls and clone size are copied from that table; D and trimming were computed from the DNA. The sample table shows 180,000 or so clones, and around 92% are seen once. Of the sample, 1% to 1.5% is held by the ten largest clones.

Study-wide conclusions, independent of this receptor: Reportedly, close to half of the unique spike-specific TCRs recognized epitopes lying outside the regions that are mutated in the B.1.351 and B.1.1.7 variants. Only six or seven AZD1222 recipients were SARS-CoV-2 seropositive at baseline, limiting conclusions about previously exposed vaccinees. The whole spike protein was spanned by vaccine-associated CD4 TCRs, and dominant responses were seen in regions 160-218 and 743-854. Because no day 14 peak-response samples were available, the repertoires could be characterized only after the peak T cell response. After two AZD1222 doses, spike-specific TCR breadth and depth were significantly higher than at day 0 and than in MenACWY recipients. The 56-69-year group was small, and its depth increase did not reach significance, likely because of low power. Participants were mostly white British, with more females than males. The authors suggested clonal diversity may have been underestimated.

Per the publication, the time point label means: about 28 days (+/-7) after the second vaccine dose. Because spike-specific TCR depth and breadth did not differ between the two schedules, AZD1222 recipients who got a second dose at roughly 4 weeks were pooled with those who got a second dose at roughly 12 weeks. Vaccinee samples came from UK trials COV001 and COV002, including a single-blind randomized controlled phase 2/3 trial of AZD1222 (ChAdOx1 nCoV-19) in healthy adults. Trial participant PBMC samples were collected at day 0 and day 28 after the second dose for TCRbeta chain sequencing. This clone was counted once. This clone's antigen is unknown. Base qualities are not provided; no much larger clone lies one nucleotide away.

Sequencing was performed on peripheral blood, taken 28 days after the second AZD1222 dose. This chain is built from TRBV30 and TRBJ1-1; the junction holds 9 bases that match TRBD1. This TCR was sampled from an adult who received the AZD1222 COVID-19 vaccine. The sequenced DNA is TGTGCCTGGAGTGAGGCAGGACAGGGGTTCGAAGCTTTCTTT. This gives the protein CAWSEAGQGFEAFF. Reference TRBV30 and TRBJ1-1 genes cover what lies past the CDR3, so the full variable domain is SQTIHQWPATLVQPVGSPLSLECTVEGTSNPNLYWYRQAAGRGLQLLFYSVGIGQISSEVPQNLSASRPQDRQFILSSKKLLLSDSGFYLCAWSEAGQGFEAFFGQGTRLTVV.